The clone carrying this TCR beta chain was picked up many times. This specimen belongs to a study of T-cell reconstitution after alpha-beta-depleted transplantation in children. Unique molecular identifiers were incorporated when the TCRbeta library was constructed. Using its own MiXCR run on the PCR reads, TCRdb lists one record per CDR3 protein. The table shows around 92,000 distinct CDR3 sequences, with less than 15% occurring only once. V shed 5 bases and J shed 3 bases, with 17 bases lying between them. This CDR3 has 15 amino acids. Germline CDR1 MNHEY, CDR2 SMNVEV (reference sequence). This receptor was taken from a human donor who donated a stem cell graft to a child with inherited bone marrow failure. This chain joins TRBV27 and TRBJ2-7, with D tentatively TRBD1 or TRBD2 (6 bases each). Sequencing was performed on PBMCs from the stem cell graft donor, taken from the stem cell graft. The CDR3 here is CASSLGTPGGYEQYF. The CDR3 coding sequence is TGTGCCAGCAGTCTCGGGACACCCGGGGGCTACGAGCAGTACTTC.